One sample yielded the 2 T cell receptor beta chains listed below, sequenced in a study of cytomegalovirus exposure and HLA in healthy donors. The PCR used 60 Vbeta and 13 Jbeta primers. Method: immunoSEQ multiplex PCR; TCRdb's copy keeps in-frame clones and lacks some. The table includes about 180,000 clones, around 72% detected once. The material sequenced was PBMCs. Source of these receptors: a woman aged 45-65 years in good health and CMV-seropositive.

This chain uses TRBV5-6 with TRBJ2-5; 7 bases are shared with TRBD1. The germline V gene encodes CDR1 SGHDT and CDR2 YYEEEE. V was pared by 4 bases and J by 3 bases, with 3 bases of the junction left unmatched. The CDR3 runs to 13 residues. CDR3 in amino acids: CASSLQGEETQYF. Written as DNA, the CDR3 is TGTGCCAGCAGCCTTCAGGGGGAAGAGACCCAGTACTTC.

With respect to this clone: One junction end disagrees with the germline gene, perhaps due to a read error. The V and J genes are TRBV27 and TRBJ1-4; perhaps TRBD1 as D (6 bases). The CDR3 has 14 amino acids. Germline V gene data show CDR1 as MNHEY and CDR2 as SMNVEV (reference sequence). The CDR3 DNA reads TGTGCCAGCAGTTCGGGGGGGGCTAAAGAAAAACTGTTTTTT. It specifies CASSSGGAKEKLFF.